This TCR beta chain was found in a study of low-dose radiotherapy and immunotherapy resistance in tumors. Overall study: Administration of intravenous cyclophosphamide at 200 mg/m2 took place every two weeks, one day before radiation and immunotherapy. Patients took aspirin (300 mg orally, daily) for four cycles beginning at cycle 1 day 1.

V gave up 3 bases and J gave up 7 bases, with 4 bases separating them. The CDR3 consists of 12 residues. Germline CDR1 is LNHDA and CDR2 is SQIVND (reference sequence). TRAV and TRBV primers primed cDNA for both TCRalpha and TCRbeta. TCRs were amplified for roughly 22 PCR cycles with a constant-region primer and V-primer adapter. By in vitro transcription, the isolated mRNA was amplified. One entry per CDR3 protein results from TCRdb running MiXCR on the reads. The sample includes some 10,000 distinct CDR3 sequences, 40% to 50% seen only once; the top ten take around 6%. The clonotype was recovered from a human donor with advanced metastatic prostate, ovarian, gallbladder or colorectal cancer (not recorded which). This table probably holds off-target reads from a library built for another chain. This chain connects TRBV19 to TRBJ1-6; D gene unclear. CDR3 sequence reads: CASSIGNSPLHF. The CDR3 DNA sequence: TGTGCCAGTAGTATTGGGAATTCACCCCTCCACTTT. The full variable domain, rest sourced from reference TRBV19 and TRBJ1-6, is DGGITQSPKYLFRKEGQNVTLSCEQNLNHDAMYWYRQDPGQGLRLIYYSQIVNDFQKGDIAEGYSVSREKKESFPLTVTSAQKNPTAFYLCASSIGNSPLHFGNGTRLTVT.